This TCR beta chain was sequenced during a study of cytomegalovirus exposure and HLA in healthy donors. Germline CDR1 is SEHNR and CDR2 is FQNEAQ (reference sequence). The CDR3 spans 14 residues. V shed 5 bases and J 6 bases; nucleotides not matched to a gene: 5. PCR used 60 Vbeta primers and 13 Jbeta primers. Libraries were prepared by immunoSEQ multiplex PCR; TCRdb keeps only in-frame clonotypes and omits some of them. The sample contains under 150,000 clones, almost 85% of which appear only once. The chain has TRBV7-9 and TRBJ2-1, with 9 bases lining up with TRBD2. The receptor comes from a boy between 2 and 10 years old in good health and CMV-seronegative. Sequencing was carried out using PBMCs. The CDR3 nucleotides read TGTGCCAGCAGCCAGGGACTAGCTATCAATGAGCAGTTCTTC. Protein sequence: CASSQGLAINEQFF.